This T cell receptor beta chain is from a study of shared clonotypes between healthy human individuals. This CDR3 has 14 amino acids. From germline, CDR1 is GTSNPN and CDR2 SVGIG (reference sequence). Measured with immunoSEQ multiplex PCR; TCRdb has only the in-frame clones, and not every one. The data show 2 million to 3 million clones, 90% to 95% seen once. The chain employs TRBV30 and TRBJ2-3; tentative D call: TRBD1 (6 bases). The source of this sequence is a man aged 18 to 29 in good health. Some clones in this sample may be carry-over from other donors' samples. The sequencing input was naive CD4+ T cells from PBMCs. Subset: CD45RA+ positively selected. CDR3 bases: TGTGCTGGGATCCGGGCAGGGGCTAAAGATACGCAGTATTTT. Translated: CAGIRAGAKDTQYF.